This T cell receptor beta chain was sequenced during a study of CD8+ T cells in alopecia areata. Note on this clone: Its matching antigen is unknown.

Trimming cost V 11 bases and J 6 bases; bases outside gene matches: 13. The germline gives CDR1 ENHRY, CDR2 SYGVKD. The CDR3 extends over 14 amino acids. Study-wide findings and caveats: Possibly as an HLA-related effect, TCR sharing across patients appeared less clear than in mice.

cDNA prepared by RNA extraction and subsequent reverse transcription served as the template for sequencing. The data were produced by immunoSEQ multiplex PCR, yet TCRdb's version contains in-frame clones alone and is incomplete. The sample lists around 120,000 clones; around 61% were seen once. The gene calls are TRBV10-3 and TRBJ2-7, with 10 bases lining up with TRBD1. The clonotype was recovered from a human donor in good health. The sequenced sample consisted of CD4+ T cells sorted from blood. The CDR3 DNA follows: TGTGCCGTCCGCTCCGGGACAGGGGTCGGCGAGCAGTACTTC. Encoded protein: CAVRSGTGVGEQYF.